A single T cell receptor beta chain is shown here with its context. Other DNA sequences in this sample translate to the same CDR3. This entry is derived from a study of blood T cell repertoires in COVID-19. Everyone who took part was 18 to 89 years old, and they came from about 25 US areas. Original analysis: Amplifying reference gene primers gave estimates of nucleated cell counts. Clones were sequenced by immunoSEQ multiplex PCR, and TCRdb holds only the in-frame ones, with some missing. The V and J calls and clone size come from that table; D and trimming were worked out from the DNA. Among 300,000 to 450,000 clones listed, about 90% were seen once. This CDR3 is 15 amino acids long. V lost 3 bases to trimming and J lost 1 base, with 9 bases between them. CDR1 and CDR2 from the germline V gene are SGHAT and FQNNGV.

The gene calls are TRBV11-2 and TRBJ2-2, with D perhaps matching TRBD2 (6 bases). The sample consisted of PBMCs or T cells enriched from blood (not recorded which). This TCR came from a young man who had recovered from COVID-19. CDR3 coding DNA: TGTGCCAGCAGCTTGGAGGGGCTGAACACCGGGGAGCTGTTTTTT. This encodes CASSLEGLNTGELFF.